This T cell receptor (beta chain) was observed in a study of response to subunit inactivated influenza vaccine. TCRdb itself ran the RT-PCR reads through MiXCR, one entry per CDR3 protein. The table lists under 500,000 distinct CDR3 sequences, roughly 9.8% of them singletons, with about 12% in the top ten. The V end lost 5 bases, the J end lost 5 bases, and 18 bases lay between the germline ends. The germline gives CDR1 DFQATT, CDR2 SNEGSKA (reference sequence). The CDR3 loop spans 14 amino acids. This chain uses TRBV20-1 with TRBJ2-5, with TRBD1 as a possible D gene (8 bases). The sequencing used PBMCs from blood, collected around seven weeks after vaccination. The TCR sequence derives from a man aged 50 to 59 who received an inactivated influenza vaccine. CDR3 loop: CSASTGGELETQYF. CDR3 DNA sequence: TGCAGTGCTTCTACAGGGGGGGAGCTGGAGACCCAGTACTTC.